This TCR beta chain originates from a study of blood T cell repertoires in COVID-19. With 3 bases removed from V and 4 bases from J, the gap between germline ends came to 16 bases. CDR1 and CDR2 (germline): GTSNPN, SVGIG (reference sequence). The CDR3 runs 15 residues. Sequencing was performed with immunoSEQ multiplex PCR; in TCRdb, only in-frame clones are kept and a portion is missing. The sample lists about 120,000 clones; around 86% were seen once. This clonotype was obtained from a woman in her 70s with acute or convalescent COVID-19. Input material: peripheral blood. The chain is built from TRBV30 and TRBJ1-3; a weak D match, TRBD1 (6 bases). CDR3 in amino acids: CAWSPGGARGNTIYF. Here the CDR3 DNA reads TGTGCCTGGAGCCCCGGGGGGGCGAGGGGAAACACCATATATTTT.